In its sample, the clone carrying this TCR beta chain was seen a few times. Antigen unknown. Each CDR3 protein is one row after TCRdb ran MiXCR on the RT-PCR reads. The sample holds over 650,000 distinct CDR3 sequences; under 20% are singletons and the top ten take approximately 11%. The sample comes from a study of response to subunit inactivated influenza vaccine. Regarding the study as a whole: Authors suggested few new T cells are recruited by each seasonal influenza vaccination.

CDR3 length equals 18 residues. The J segment lost 2 bases and the V segment lost 3 bases, leaving 12 bases of the junction unmatched. Germline V gene lookup returns CDR1 SGHAT and CDR2 FQNNGV. V usage is TRBV11-2 and J usage is TRBJ1-3; 8 positions match TRBD1. Sequencing used PBMCs from blood, obtained around 5 days after vaccination. This clonotype was sampled from a man between 45 and 60 years old who received an inactivated influenza vaccine. DNA of the CDR3: TGTGCCAGCAGCTTGAGGACAGGGATAGGTCGTACTGGAAACACCATATATTTT. It is translated as CASSLRTGIGRTGNTIYF.